The sequence of this T cell receptor (beta chain) was determined in a study of post-analysis software for immune sequencing data. Study findings and constraints: A few TRBV segments appeared more often in patients than in controls, and TRBV5-6, TRBV5-1 and TRBV20-1 were among these.

Each TCR beta cDNA library carried unique molecular identifiers. Each CDR3 protein is one row after TCRdb ran MiXCR on the PCR reads. The top ten clones hold around 0.55% of a sample with fewer than 850,000 distinct CDR3 sequences, around 27% of them seen once. This clonotype was recorded a few times. Its matching antigen is unknown. This CDR3 has 15 residues. Germline CDR1 and CDR2: MGHDK and SYGVNS. V dropped 5 bases and J dropped 4 bases, with 17 bases sitting between them. This chain uses TRBV25-1 with TRBJ1-1; possibly TRBD1 for D (5 bases). Specimen: blood. This clonotype was obtained from a girl aged 10-17 years with multiple sclerosis. CDR3 amino acids: CASSSLLGAVTEAFF. In DNA, the CDR3 is TGTGCCAGCAGTTCCTTGCTCGGGGCGGTCACTGAAGCTTTCTTT.